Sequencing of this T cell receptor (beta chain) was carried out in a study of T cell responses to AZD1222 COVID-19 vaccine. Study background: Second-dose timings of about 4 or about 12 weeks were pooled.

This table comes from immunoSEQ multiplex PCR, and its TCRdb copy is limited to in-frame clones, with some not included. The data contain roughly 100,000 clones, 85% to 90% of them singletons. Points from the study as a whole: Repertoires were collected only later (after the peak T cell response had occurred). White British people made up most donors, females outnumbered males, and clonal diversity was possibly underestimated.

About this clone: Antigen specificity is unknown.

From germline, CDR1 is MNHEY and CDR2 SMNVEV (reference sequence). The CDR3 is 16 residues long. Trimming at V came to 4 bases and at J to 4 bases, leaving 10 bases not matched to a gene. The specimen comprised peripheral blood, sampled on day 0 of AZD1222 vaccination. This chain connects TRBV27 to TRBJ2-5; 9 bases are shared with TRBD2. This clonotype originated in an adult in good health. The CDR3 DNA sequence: TGTGCCAGCAGTTCCCTAGCGGGATGGGGAGTAGAGACCCAGTACTTC. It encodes CASSSLAGWGVETQYF.